A single sample gave rise to the 18 T cell receptor beta chains below, sequenced in a study of human T cells and chemical hapten exposure. Sequencing started from total RNA isolated from unfractionated whole blood. Library construction involved attaching unique molecular identifiers to individual cDNA molecules, which allowed quantitative, reproducible TCR counting. TCRdb redid the calling of the reads with MiXCR, one entry per CDR3 protein. The sample holds about 120,000 distinct CDR3 sequences, 8.5% seen once. Sequencing was performed on whole blood. Every receptor here comes from a human donor in good health. Some clones in this sample may be carry-over from other donors' samples.

The sample holds a few counts of this clonotype. The J gene is TRBJ2-7, the V gene TRBV29-1; 7 nucleotides line up with TRBD1. This CDR3 has 13 residues. J was trimmed by 0 bases and V by 2 bases; bases with no gene match: 1. The germline V gene has CDR1 SQVTM and CDR2 ANQGSEA. This chain's CDR3 is CSVERDSSYEQYF. The CDR3, as DNA: TGCAGCGTTGAACGGGACAGCTCCTACGAGCAGTACTTC.

This clonotype was counted a few times. The chain combines TRBV27 with TRBJ2-5; 9 nucleotides match TRBD1. Germline V lookup: CDR1 MNHEY, CDR2 SMNVEV (reference sequence). With V trimmed by 4 bases and J by 5 bases, 14 bases remained unmatched. CDR3 size: 17 residues. DNA of the CDR3: TGTGCCAGCAGTTCCCCCGCCCGGGGACAGGGTCGGGAGACCCAGTACTTC. Its translation: CASSSPARGQGRETQYF.

This clonotype has just a few counts. V gene TRBV14 combines with J gene TRBJ2-1, with D perhaps TRBD2 (5 bases). The CDR3 totals 19 residues. V was cut by 3 bases and J by 0 bases, with 21 bases left in between. The V gene's germline CDR1 is SGHDN and CDR2 FVKESK. Written as DNA, the CDR3 is TGTGCCAGCAGCCAGGGTCCGGGAATGAAGGAAGGCTCCTACAATGAGCAGTTCTTC. Its protein is CASSQGPGMKEGSYNEQFF. Full variable domain (missing parts from reference TRBV14 and TRBJ2-1): EAGVTQFPSHSVIEKGQTVTLRCDPISGHDNLYWYRRVMGKEIKFLLHFVKESKQDESGMPNNRFLAERTGGTYSTLKVQPAELEDSGVYFCASSQGPGMKEGSYNEQFFGPGTRLTVL.

This chain uses TRBV9 with TRBJ2-2; TRBD1 is a possible D gene (5 bases). This CDR3 contains 15 residues. V was shortened by 0 bases and J by 2 bases, with 8 bases between the two germline ends. Germline values: CDR1 SGDLS, CDR2 YYNGEE. For the CDR3, the DNA is TGTGCCAGCAGCGTAGTAGGGGCTAACACCGGGGAGCTGTTTTTT. Amino acids: CASSVVGANTGELFF.

Of note for this clonotype: This may be a read error: a much more frequent sequence differs by one nucleotide. The chain joins TRBV15 to TRBJ2-2, with 7 nucleotides matching TRBD2. Looked up from germline, CDR1 is LNHNV and CDR2 is YYDKDF (reference sequence). This CDR3 spans 15 amino acids. CDR3 residues: CATSVWGGNTGELSF. CDR3 nucleotide sequence: TGTGCCACCAGCGTGTGGGGGGGGAACACCGGGGAGCTGTCTTTT.

In this sample, this clonotype turned up a few times. The rearrangement links TRBV4-1 to TRBJ1-2, with TRBD1 as a possible D gene (5 bases). V lost 8 bases, J lost 2 bases, and 12 bases lay in between. This CDR3 contains 13 residues. Germline values: CDR1 MGHRA, CDR2 YSYEKL. The CDR3 nucleotides are TGCGCCAGCGCTCCGGGACCAAACTATGGCTACACCTTC. It is translated as CASAPGPNYGYTF.

This clonotype was seen at least ten times. The chain employs TRBV7-9 and TRBJ1-1; TRBD1 is a possible D gene (5 bases). The CDR3 contains 14 residues. The V end lost 5 bases, the J end lost 5 bases, and 15 bases lay between the germline ends. Germline CDR1 and CDR2: SEHNR and FQNEAQ (reference sequence). Here the CDR3 reads CASSPGGAGTEAFF. CDR3 coding DNA: TGTGCCAGCAGCCCGGGCGGGGCTGGAACTGAAGCTTTCTTT. Supplemented by reference TRBV7-9 and TRBJ1-1, the full variable domain reads DTGVSQNPRHKITKRGQNVTFRCDPISEHNRLYWYRQTLGQGPEFLTYFQNEAQLEKSRLLSDRFSAERPKGSFSTLEIQRTEQGDSAMYLCASSPGGAGTEAFFGQGTRLTVV.

This clonotype was counted at least ten times. The chain joins TRBV7-9 to TRBJ2-1; D uncertain. The germline gives CDR1 SEHNR, CDR2 FQNEAQ (reference sequence). The CDR3 has 11 residues. Between the trimmed V and J ends, which lost 6 bases and 10 bases, there was a span of 10 bases. The CDR3 loop is CASSPAREQFF. CDR3 DNA: TGTGCCAGCAGTCCAGCGCGAGAGCAGTTCTTC.

A few counts support this clonotype. V is TRBV5-1 and J is TRBJ1-1; D remains unclear. V lost 2 bases, J lost 3 bases, and 8 bases lay in between. Looked up from germline, CDR1 is SGHRS and CDR2 is YFSETQ. The CDR3 totals 13 residues. CDR3 in amino acids: CASSFTWDTEAFF. CDR3 nucleotide sequence: TGCGCCAGCAGCTTTACGTGGGACACTGAAGCTTTCTTT.

Ten or more counts support this clonotype. The chain couples TRBV10-1 to TRBJ1-6, with a possible D match to TRBD1 (6 bases). Trimming removed 2 bases from V and 7 bases from J, with 9 bases in between. There are 14 residues in the CDR3. CDR1 and CDR2 from the germline V gene are WNHNN and SYGVQD (reference sequence). CDR3 coding DNA: TGCGCCAGCAGTGAGGGACAGCGAAATTCACCCCTCCACTTT. Translating it yields CASSEGQRNSPLHF.

As for this clonotype: Possible read error: a much larger clone is one base away. This sequence joins TRBV6-5 and TRBJ1-1, with unresolved D. Germline V CDR1 and CDR2: MNHEY, SVGAGI. V was trimmed by 0 bases and J by 0 bases, leaving 8 bases between them. The CDR3 extends over 15 amino acids. As DNA, the CDR3 is TGTGCCAGCAGTTACTCTTACGGGCTGAACACTGAAGCTTTCTTT. This encodes CASSYSYGLNTEAFF.

This clonotype showed up many times. CDR3 DNA sequence: TGCGCCAGCAGCTTATTGTCCCGGGACAGGGTAACTAATGAAAAACTGTTTTTT. It is translated as CASSLLSRDRVTNEKLFF. This chain connects TRBV5-1 to TRBJ1-4; TRBD1 aligns across 9 bases. The CDR3 length is 18 residues. The germline CDR1 and CDR2 sequences are SGHRS and YFSETQ. Unmatched junction bases numbered 9, after V lost 2 bases and J lost 1 base.

This clonotype was seen a few times. This chain links TRBV27 with TRBJ2-7; D possibly corresponds to TRBD1 (5 bases). The ends were cut back, 1 base at V and 0 bases at J, with 13 bases in the middle. The CDR3 sequence is 16 residues long. The germline CDR1 and CDR2 sequences are MNHEY and SMNVEV (reference sequence). The CDR3 DNA follows: TGTGCCAGCAGTTTATTGGGGCAGGGAAGCTCCTACGAGCAGTACTTC. As protein: CASSLLGQGSSYEQYF.

The V and J genes are TRBV12-3 or TRBV12-4 and TRBJ2-7; D may be TRBD1 (6 bases). The CDR3 runs 15 residues. Trimming removed 8 bases at V and 0 bases at J, with 17 bases between. The CDR3 here is CASASGETTSYEQYF. CDR3 bases: TGTGCCAGCGCCTCAGGGGAGACAACCTCCTACGAGCAGTACTTC.

This clonotype was counted only a few times. The chain is built from TRBV6-1 and TRBJ1-6; 7 positions match TRBD1. CDR3 length equals 15 residues. Looked up from germline, CDR1 is MNHNS and CDR2 is SASEGT. With V trimmed by 7 bases and J by 6 bases, 9 bases remained unmatched. The CDR3 spells CASIYRRDSNSPLHF. The CDR3 DNA is TGTGCCAGCATCTACCGACGGGACAGTAATTCACCCCTCCACTTT.

The sample holds many counts of this clonotype. The rearrangement joins TRBV27 to TRBJ2-1, with D perhaps being TRBD1 or TRBD2 (6 bases each). The CDR3 covers 15 residues. Germline CDR1 MNHEY, CDR2 SMNVEV (reference sequence). V shed 2 bases and J shed 0 bases, with 8 bases lying between them. Here the CDR3 reads CASSLKGGSYNEQFF. The CDR3 coding sequence is TGTGCCAGCAGTTTAAAGGGGGGCTCCTACAATGAGCAGTTCTTC.

The chain joins TRBV24-1 to TRBJ2-1, with D possibly being TRBD1 (6 bases). V lost 5 bases and J 5 bases, leaving 18 bases between the germline ends. This CDR3 spans 16 amino acids. CDR1 and CDR2 from the germline V gene are KGHDR and SFDVKD. As DNA, the CDR3 is TGTGCCACCAGTGCCCCAGACAGGAAAGGTGACAATGAGCAGTTCTTC. Translating it yields CATSAPDRKGDNEQFF.

This clonotype was detected ten times or more. The J gene is TRBJ1-6, the V gene TRBV12-3 or TRBV12-4; a possible D gene is TRBD1 (6 bases). This CDR3 has 14 residues. The V end was cut by 6 bases, the J end by 7 bases, with 13 bases between. The CDR3 loop reads CASRVGQTNSPLHF. CDR3 coding DNA: TGTGCCAGCAGAGTCGGACAGACCAATTCACCCCTCCACTTT.